This T cell receptor (beta chain) was sequenced during a study of tumor-infiltrating lymphocytes in localized non-small cell lung cancer. In the study overall: Several tumor histologies, both smoking statuses, and some post-neoadjuvant chemotherapy samples were included. From each patient, both tumor and uninvolved lung, non-adjacent to tumor, were sampled.

The CDR3 is 11 amino acids. In germline, CDR1 is GTSNPN, CDR2 SVGIG (reference sequence). Study-level points and caveats: Compared with uninvolved lung, tumors showed higher T cell infiltration by TCRbeta sequencing. No T-cell fraction difference was seen between IM1 and IM2 tumors.

As regards this clone: Its specificity is not known.

This table comes from immunoSEQ multiplex PCR, and its TCRdb copy is limited to in-frame clones, with some not included. The sample holds some 21,000 clones, 80% seen once. This receptor was identified in a human donor with non-small cell lung cancer. The V call is TRBV30, the J call TRBJ2-5; no clear D gene. The J call may be in error: the DNA end matches TRBJ2-7 better. Material: lung tumor tissue. This CDR3 is CAWKRNYEQYF. The CDR3 DNA sequence: TGTGCCTGGAAACGTAACTACGAGCAGTACTTC.